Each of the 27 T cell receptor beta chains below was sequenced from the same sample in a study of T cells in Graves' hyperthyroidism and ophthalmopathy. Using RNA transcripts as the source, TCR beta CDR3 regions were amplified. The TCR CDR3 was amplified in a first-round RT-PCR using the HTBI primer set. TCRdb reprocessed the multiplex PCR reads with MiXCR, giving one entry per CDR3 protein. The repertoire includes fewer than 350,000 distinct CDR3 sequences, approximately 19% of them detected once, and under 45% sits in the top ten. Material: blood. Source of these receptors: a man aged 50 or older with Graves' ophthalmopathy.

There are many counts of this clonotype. CDR3 residues: CASSLGPTSNQPQHF. The CDR3 DNA reads TGTGCCAGCAGTTTGGGACCGACTAGCAATCAGCCCCAGCATTTT. The rearrangement uses TRBV6-1 and TRBJ1-5, with a weak D call TRBD1 (5 bases). Germline lookup yields CDR1 MNHNS and CDR2 SASEGT. Deletions cut 5 bases from V and 0 bases from J, with 11 bases between. The CDR3 is 15 residues long.

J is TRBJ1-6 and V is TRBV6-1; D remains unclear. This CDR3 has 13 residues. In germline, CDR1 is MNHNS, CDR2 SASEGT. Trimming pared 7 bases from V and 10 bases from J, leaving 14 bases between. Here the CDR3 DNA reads TGTGCCAGCACGTCAGAGGTGGGATCACCCCTCCACTTT. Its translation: CASTSEVGSPLHF.

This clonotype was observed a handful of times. The CDR3: CASSILGGTGELFF. DNA for the CDR3: TGTGCCAGTAGTATTTTAGGGGGCACCGGGGAGCTGTTTTTT. V usage is TRBV19 and J usage is TRBJ2-2; D is perhaps TRBD1 (6 bases). Per the germline V gene, CDR1 is LNHDA and CDR2 is SQIVND (reference sequence). Trimming cost V 3 bases and J 4 bases, with 9 bases left between them. The CDR3 is made up of 14 amino acids. Filled out from reference TRBV19 and TRBJ2-2, the complete variable domain reads DGGITQSPKYLFRKEGQNVTLSCEQNLNHDAMYWYRQDPGQGLRLIYYSQIVNDFQKGDIAEGYSVSREKKESFPLTVTSAQKNPTAFYLCASSILGGTGELFFGEGSRLTVL.

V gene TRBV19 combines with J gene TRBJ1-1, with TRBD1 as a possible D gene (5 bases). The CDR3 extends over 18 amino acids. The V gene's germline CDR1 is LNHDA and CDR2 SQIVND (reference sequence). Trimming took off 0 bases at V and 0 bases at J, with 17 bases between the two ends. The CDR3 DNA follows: TGTGCCAGTAGTATAGAAGGGCGGGCAGGGCCTATGAACACTGAAGCTTTCTTT. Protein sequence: CASSIEGRAGPMNTEAFF.

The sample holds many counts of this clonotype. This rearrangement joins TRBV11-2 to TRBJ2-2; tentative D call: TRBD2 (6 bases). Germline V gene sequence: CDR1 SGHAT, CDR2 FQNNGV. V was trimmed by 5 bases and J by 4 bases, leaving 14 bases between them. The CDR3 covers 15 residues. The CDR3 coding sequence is TGTGCCAGCAGCCCCTCTGGGGGGACCACCGGGGAGCTGTTTTTT. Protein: CASSPSGGTTGELFF.

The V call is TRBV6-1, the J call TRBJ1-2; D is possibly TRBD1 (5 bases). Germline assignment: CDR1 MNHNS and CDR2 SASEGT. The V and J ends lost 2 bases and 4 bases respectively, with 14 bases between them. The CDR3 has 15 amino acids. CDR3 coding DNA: TGTGCCAGCAGTGAAAGCAGGGCCATATTCTATGGCTACACCTTC. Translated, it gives CASSESRAIFYGYTF.

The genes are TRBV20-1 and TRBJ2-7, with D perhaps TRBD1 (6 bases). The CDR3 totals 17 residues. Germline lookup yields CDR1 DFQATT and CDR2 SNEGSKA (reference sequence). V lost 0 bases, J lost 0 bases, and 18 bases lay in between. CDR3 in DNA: TGCAGTGCTAGAGAAGTTTACAGGGACCTCATCTCCTACGAGCAGTACTTC. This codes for CSAREVYRDLISYEQYF.

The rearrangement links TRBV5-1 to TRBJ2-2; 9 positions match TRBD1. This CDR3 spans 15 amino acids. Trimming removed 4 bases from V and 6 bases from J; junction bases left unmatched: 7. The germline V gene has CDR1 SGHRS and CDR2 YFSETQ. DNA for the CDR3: TGCGCCAGCAGCGGGACAGGGTCTTACGCCGGGGAGCTGTTTTTT. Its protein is CASSGTGSYAGELFF.

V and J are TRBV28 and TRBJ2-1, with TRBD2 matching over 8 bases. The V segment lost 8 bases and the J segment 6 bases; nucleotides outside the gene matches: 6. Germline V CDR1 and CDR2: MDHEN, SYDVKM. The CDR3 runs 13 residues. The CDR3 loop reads CASQWGLVNEQFF. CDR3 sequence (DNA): TGTGCCAGCCAATGGGGACTAGTCAATGAGCAGTTCTTC.

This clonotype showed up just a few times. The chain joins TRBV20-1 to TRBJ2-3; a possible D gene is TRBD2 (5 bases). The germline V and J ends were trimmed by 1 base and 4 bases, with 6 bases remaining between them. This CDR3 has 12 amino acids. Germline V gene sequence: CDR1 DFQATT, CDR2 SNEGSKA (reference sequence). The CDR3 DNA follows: TGCAGTGCTAGAGGGGGAGCAGATACGCAGTATTTT. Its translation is CSARGGADTQYF.

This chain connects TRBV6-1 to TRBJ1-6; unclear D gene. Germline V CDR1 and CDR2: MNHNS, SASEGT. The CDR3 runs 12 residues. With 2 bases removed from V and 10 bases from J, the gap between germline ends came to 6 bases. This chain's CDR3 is CASSERGSPLHF. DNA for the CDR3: TGTGCCAGCAGTGAACGGGGATCACCCCTCCACTTT.

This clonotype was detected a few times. The CDR3 is CASSYRKETQYF. The CDR3 bases are TGTGCCAGCAGTTACAGGAAAGAGACCCAGTACTTC. The V and J genes are TRBV2 and TRBJ2-5; possible D gene TRBD1, 5 bases. V was pared by 5 bases and J by 3 bases, with 7 bases between. The CDR3 consists of 12 residues. Germline CDR1 reads SNHLY; CDR2 reads FYNNEI.

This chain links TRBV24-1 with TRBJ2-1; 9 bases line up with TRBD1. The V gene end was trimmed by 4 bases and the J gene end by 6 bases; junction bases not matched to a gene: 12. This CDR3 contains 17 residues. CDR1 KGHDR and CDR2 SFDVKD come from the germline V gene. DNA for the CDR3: TGTGCCACCAGTGACTTTGGGACAGGGCGGTCAATCAATGAGCAGTTCTTC. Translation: CATSDFGTGRSINEQFF.

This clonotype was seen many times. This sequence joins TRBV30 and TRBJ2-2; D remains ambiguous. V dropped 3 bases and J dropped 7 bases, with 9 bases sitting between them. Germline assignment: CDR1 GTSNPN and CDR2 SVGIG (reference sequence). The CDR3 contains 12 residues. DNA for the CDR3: TGTGCCTGGAGGGAAGGGATCGGGGAGCTGTTTTTT. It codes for CAWREGIGELFF. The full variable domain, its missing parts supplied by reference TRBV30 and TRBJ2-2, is SQTIHQWPATLVQPVGSPLSLECTVEGTSNPNLYWYRQAAGRGLQLLFYSVGIGQISSEVPQNLSASRPQDRQFILSSKKLLLSDSGFYLCAWREGIGELFFGEGSRLTVL.

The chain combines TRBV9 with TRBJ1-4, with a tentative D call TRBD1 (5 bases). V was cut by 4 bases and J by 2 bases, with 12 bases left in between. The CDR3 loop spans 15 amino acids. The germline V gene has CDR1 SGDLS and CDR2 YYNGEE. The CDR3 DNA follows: TGTGCCAGCAGCCCATCTCAGGGTACTAATGAAAAACTGTTTTTT. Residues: CASSPSQGTNEKLFF.

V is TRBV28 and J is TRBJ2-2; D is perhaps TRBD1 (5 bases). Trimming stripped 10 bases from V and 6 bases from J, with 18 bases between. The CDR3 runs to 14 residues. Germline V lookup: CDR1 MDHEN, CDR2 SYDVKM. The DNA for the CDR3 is TGTGCCACCCTGAAGGACGGACACGCCGGGGAGCTGTTTTTT. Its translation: CATLKDGHAGELFF.

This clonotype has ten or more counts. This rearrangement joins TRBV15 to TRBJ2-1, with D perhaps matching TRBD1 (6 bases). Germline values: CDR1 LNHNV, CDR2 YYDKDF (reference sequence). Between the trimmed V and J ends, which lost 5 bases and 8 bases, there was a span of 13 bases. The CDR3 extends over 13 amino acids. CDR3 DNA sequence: TGTGCCACCAGCGGTCAGGGGCTGGATGAGCAGTTCTTC. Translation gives CATSGQGLDEQFF. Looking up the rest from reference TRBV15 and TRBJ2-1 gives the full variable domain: DAMVIQNPRYQVTQFGKPVTLSCSQTLNHNVMYWYQQKSSQAPKLLFHYYDKDFNNEADTPDNFQSRRPNTSFCFLDIRSPGLGDTAMYLCATSGQGLDEQFFGPGTRLTVL.

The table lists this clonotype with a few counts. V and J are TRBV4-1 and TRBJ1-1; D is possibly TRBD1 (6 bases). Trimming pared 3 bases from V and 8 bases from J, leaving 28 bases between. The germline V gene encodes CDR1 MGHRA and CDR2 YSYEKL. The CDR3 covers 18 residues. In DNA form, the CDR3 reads TGCGCCAGCAGCCACTCCTCACTCAGGGGCCTTGGGGTGCCCGAAGCTTTCTTT. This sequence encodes CASSHSSLRGLGVPEAFF.

CDR3 DNA sequence: TGTGCCAGCAGTCCAGGACAGGGAAGGAGCAATGAGCAGTTCTTC. This encodes CASSPGQGRSNEQFF. The chain uses TRBV12-3 or TRBV12-4 and TRBJ2-1, with 8 bases lining up with TRBD1. The V gene end was trimmed by 5 bases and the J gene end by 6 bases; junction bases not matched to a gene: 9. This CDR3 spans 15 amino acids.

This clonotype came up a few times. This CDR3 reads CASSDFPYEQYF. The CDR3 DNA follows: TGTGCCAGCAGTGATTTTCCCTACGAGCAGTACTTC. The chain employs TRBV6-1 and TRBJ2-7; D is undetermined. V was cut by 3 bases and J by 2 bases, with 5 bases left in between. In germline, CDR1 is MNHNS, CDR2 SASEGT. This CDR3 is 12 amino acids long.

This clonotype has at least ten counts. CDR3 coding DNA: TGTGCCAGCAGCTCCGTTAGCACAGATACGCAGTATTTT. Amino acid sequence: CASSSVSTDTQYF. The rearrangement uses TRBV11-3 and TRBJ2-3, with D unresolved. Germline CDR1 is SGHNT and CDR2 is YENEEA. The V gene lost 4 bases and the J gene lost 0 bases, with 5 bases spanning the gap. The CDR3 is 13 amino acids. The entire variable domain, with the rest obtained from reference TRBV11-3 and TRBJ2-3, is as follows: EAGVVQSPRYKIIEKKQPVAFWCNPISGHNTLYWYLQNLGQGPELLIRYENEEAVDDSQLPKDRFSAERLKGVDSTLKIQPAELGDSAVYLCASSSVSTDTQYFGPGTRLTVL.

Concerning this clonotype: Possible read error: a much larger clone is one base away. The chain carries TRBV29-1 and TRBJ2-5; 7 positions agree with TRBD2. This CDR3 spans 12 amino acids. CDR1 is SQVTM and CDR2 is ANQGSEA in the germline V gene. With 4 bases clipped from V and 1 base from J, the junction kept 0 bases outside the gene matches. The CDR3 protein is CSVGGGQETQYF. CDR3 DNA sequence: TGCAGCGTTGGGGGGGGCCAAGAGACCCAGTACTTC.

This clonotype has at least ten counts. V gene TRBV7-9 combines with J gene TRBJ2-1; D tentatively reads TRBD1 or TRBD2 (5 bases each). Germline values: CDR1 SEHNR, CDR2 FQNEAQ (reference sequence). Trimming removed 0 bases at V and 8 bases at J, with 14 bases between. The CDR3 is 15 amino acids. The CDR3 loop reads CASSLAGRIQHEQFF. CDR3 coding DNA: TGTGCCAGCAGCTTAGCGGGACGGATACAGCATGAGCAGTTCTTC.

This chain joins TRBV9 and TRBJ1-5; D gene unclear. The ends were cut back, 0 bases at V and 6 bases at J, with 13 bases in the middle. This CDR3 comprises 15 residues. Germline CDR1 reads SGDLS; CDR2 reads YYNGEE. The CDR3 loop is CASSVDGFSGQPQHF. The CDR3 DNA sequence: TGTGCCAGCAGCGTAGATGGGTTTTCGGGTCAGCCCCAGCATTTT.

CDR3 amino acids: CASTFDRDGYTF. DNA for the CDR3: TGCGCCAGCACCTTTGACAGGGATGGCTACACCTTC. The chain is built from TRBV5-1 and TRBJ1-2, with TRBD1 matching 7 bases. Germline-derived CDR1 and CDR2 are SGHRS and YFSETQ. J was trimmed by 6 bases and V by 6 bases; bases with no gene match: 5. The CDR3 contains 12 residues. Full variable domain (rest looked up from reference TRBV5-1 and TRBJ1-2): KAGVTQTPRYLIKTRGQQVTLSCSPISGHRSVSWYQQTPGQGLQFLFEYFSETQRNKGNFPGRFSGRQFSNSRSEMNVSTLELGDSALYLCASTFDRDGYTFGSGTRLTVV.

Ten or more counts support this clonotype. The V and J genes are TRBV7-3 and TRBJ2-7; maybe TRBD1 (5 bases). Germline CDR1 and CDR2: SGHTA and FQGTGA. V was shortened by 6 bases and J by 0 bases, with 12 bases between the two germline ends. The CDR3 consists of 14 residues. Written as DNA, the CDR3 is TGTGCCAGCAGTTTTGGGGCCGGCTCCTACGAGCAGTACTTC. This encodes CASSFGAGSYEQYF.

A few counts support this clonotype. In DNA, the CDR3 is TGTGCCAGCAGGAACCGACAGGTTCGGTCCTACAATGAGCAGTTCTTC. Translated, it gives CASRNRQVRSYNEQFF. The rearrangement joins TRBV6-2 or TRBV6-3 to TRBJ2-1; D perhaps matches TRBD1 (6 bases). Germline assignment: CDR1 MNHEY and CDR2 SVGEGT. The germline V and J ends were trimmed by 6 bases and 1 base, with 16 bases remaining between them. CDR3 length: 16 amino acids.